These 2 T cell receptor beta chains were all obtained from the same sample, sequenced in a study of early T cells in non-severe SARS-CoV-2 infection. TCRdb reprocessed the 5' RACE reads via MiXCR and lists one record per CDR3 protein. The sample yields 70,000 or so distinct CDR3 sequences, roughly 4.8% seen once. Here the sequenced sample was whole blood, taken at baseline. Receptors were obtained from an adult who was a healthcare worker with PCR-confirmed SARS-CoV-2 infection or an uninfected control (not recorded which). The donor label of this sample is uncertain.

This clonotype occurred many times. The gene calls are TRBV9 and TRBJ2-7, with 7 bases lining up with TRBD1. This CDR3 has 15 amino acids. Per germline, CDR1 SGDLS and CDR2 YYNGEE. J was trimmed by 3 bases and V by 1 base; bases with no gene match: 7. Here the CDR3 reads CASSVSPRQGYEQYF. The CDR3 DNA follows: TGTGCCAGCAGCGTAAGCCCGAGACAGGGCTACGAGCAGTACTTC.

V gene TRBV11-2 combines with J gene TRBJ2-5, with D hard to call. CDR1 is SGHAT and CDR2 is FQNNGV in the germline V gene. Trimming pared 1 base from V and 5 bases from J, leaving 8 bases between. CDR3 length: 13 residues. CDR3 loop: CASSLAGDETQYF. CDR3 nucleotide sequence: TGTGCCAGCAGCTTAGCTGGGGATGAGACCCAGTACTTC.